This entry features one T cell receptor beta chain sequence. Germline V gene data show CDR1 as GTSNPN and CDR2 as SVGIG (reference sequence). The CDR3 extends over 15 amino acids. Losses at the gene ends were 5 bases for V and 4 bases for J; bases not matched to a gene: 11. The sample belongs to a study of a mutant IDH1 vaccine in newly diagnosed glioma. The table came from immunoSEQ multiplex PCR; TCRdb's copy has only in-frame clones and leaves some out. The table lists about 34,000 clones, over 60% of them singletons. Time point here: baseline, week 1 (first vaccination visit). The treatment was: pre-vaccination baseline after standard-of-care therapy. In every donor, the tumor was a new WHO grade 3 or 4 IDH1-mutant, ATRX-lost astrocytoma.

The chain couples TRBV30 to TRBJ2-5; 9 bases align to TRBD1. The receptor was isolated from a man aged 50-60 years with glioma. Some clones in this sample may be carry-over from other donors' samples. Sequences were derived from peripheral blood mononuclear cells (PBMCs), sampled from a glioma patient treated with radiotherapy, temozolomide or both. The CDR3 DNA sequence: TGTGCCTGGGGCTCCGGACAGGGGCAGGGAGAGACCCAGTACTTC. Translating gives CAWGSGQGQGETQYF.